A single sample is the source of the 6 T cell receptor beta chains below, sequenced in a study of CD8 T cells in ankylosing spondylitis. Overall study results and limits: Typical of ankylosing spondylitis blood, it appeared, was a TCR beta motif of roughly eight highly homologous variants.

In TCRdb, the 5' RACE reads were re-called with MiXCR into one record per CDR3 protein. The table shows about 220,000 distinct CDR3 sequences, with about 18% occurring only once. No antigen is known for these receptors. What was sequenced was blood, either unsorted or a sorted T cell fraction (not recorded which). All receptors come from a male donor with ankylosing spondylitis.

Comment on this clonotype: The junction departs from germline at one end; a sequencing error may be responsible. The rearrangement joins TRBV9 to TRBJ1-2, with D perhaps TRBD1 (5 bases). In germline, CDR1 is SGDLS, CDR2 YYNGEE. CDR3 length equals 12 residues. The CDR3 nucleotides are TGTGCCAGCAGCGCCCAGGGATATGGCTATACCTTC. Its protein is CASSAQGYGYTF.

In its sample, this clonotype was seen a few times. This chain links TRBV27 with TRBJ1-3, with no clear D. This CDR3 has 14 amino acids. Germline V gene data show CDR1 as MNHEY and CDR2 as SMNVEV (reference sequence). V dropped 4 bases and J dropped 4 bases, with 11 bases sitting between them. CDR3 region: CASSSRPLGNTIYF. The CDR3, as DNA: TGTGCCAGCAGTTCGCGACCCTTAGGAAACACCATATATTTT.

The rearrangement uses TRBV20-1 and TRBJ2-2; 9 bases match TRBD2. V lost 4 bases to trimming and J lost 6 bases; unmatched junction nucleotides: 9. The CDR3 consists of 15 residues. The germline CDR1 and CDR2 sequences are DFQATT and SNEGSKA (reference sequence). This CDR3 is CSATRLAGTPGELFF. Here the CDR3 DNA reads TGCAGTGCTACCCGTCTAGCGGGAACGCCCGGGGAGCTGTTTTTT.

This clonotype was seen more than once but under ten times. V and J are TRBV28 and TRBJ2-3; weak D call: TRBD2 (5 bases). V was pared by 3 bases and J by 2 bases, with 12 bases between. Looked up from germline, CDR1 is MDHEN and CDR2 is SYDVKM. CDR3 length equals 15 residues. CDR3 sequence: CASSFSGDNTDTQYF. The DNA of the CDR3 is TGTGCCAGCAGTTTCAGCGGAGACAACACAGATACGCAGTATTTT.

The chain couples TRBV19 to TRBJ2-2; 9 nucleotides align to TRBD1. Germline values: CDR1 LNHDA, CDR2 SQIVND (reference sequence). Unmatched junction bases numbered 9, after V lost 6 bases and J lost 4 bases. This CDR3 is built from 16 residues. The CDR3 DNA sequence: TGTGCCAGTAGGTGGGGACAGGGAATGATCACCGGGGAGCTGTTTTTT. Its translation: CASRWGQGMITGELFF.

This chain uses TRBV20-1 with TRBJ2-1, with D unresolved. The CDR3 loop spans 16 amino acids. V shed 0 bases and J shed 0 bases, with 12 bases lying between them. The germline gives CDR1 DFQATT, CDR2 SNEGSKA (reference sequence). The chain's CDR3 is CSARDRDTSSYNEQFF. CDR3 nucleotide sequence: TGCAGTGCTAGAGATCGCGACACCAGCTCCTACAATGAGCAGTTCTTC.